This T cell receptor (beta chain) was recorded in a study of naive and memory T cell subsets. Study findings and constraints: This RNA-based method may be sensitive to activation-related transcript changes.

Concerning this clonotype: What it binds is unknown.

Four PCR rounds used nested alpha and beta constant region primers plus the SP2 primer. Using its own MiXCR run on the 5' RACE reads, TCRdb lists one record per CDR3 protein. Among 30,000 or so distinct CDR3 sequences listed, over 15% were seen once. The library had UMIs added by 3' ligation of an oligonucleotide to TCR cDNA. Reverse transcription used DNase-treated unsorted total RNA, aiming for about 1 to 1000 ng. CDR1 and CDR2 from the germline V gene are DFQATT and SNEGSKA (reference sequence). V lost 0 bases, J lost 2 bases, and 7 bases lay in between. The CDR3 has 13 amino acids. The chain combines TRBV20-1 with TRBJ1-2; unclear D gene. The sequence came from a female donor in good health. This chain's CDR3 is CSARDTGNYGYTF. CDR3 nucleotide sequence: TGCAGTGCTAGAGATACGGGGAACTATGGCTACACCTTC.